The 27 T cell receptor beta chains below come from one sample, sequenced in a study of glioma-infiltrating T cells. The iRepertoire nested amplicon-rescue multiplex PCR amplified TCR alpha and beta CDR3s from RNA. TCRdb ran MiXCR on the multiplex PCR reads and lists one entry per CDR3 protein. The table includes under 50,000 distinct CDR3 sequences, 20% to 25% detected once. The specimen sequenced was glioma tissue, nonneoplastic brain tissue, or PBMCs (not recorded which). The receptors come from a human donor with low-grade glioma or glioblastoma, undergoing nonglioma brain surgery, or in good health (not recorded which).

A note on this clonotype: A much larger clone differs from this one at a single base, so this may be a read error. The rearrangement links TRBV11-2 to TRBJ2-5; D remains unclear. The CDR3 consists of 11 residues. V was cut by 4 bases and J by 6 bases, with 6 bases left in between. Germline V lookup: CDR1 SGHAT, CDR2 FQNNGV. The CDR3 DNA follows: TGTGCCAGCAGCTGGCGAAAGACCCAGTACTTC. Translating gives CASSWRKTQYF.

Worth noting for this clonotype: A much larger clone is a single base away; this may be a read error. The chain joins TRBV6-1 to TRBJ2-5; tentatively, D is TRBD2 (5 bases). The CDR3 extends over 15 amino acids. Germline V gene data show CDR1 as MNHNS and CDR2 as SASEGT. In DNA, the CDR3 is TGTGCCACCTCCTTTACCTCGGGGTACCAAGAGACCAAGTACTTC. Translated, it gives CATSFTSGYQETKYF.

This clonotype is a singleton in its sample. A much larger clone lies one base from this, so it may be a read error. This is likely a read error, given that the CDR3 carries no conserved phenylalanine or tryptophan at its end. This chain links TRBV14 with TRBJ2-5, with D possibly TRBD2 on 5 matching bases. Trimming pared 2 bases from V and 4 bases from J, leaving 8 bases between. The germline gives CDR1 SGHDN, CDR2 FVKESK. This CDR3 is 13 amino acids long. CDR3 in DNA: TGTGCCAGCAGCCAATCCACTAGAGAGACCCAGTACCTC. It yields the protein CASSQSTRETQYL.

For this clonotype: This sequence may be a read error, since a much larger clone differs from it by one base. The chain joins TRBV7-2 to TRBJ2-7, with a possible D match to TRBD1 (5 bases). The CDR3 is 15 amino acids. Looked up from germline, CDR1 is SGHTA and CDR2 is FQGNSA. The CDR3 DNA sequence: TGTGCCAGCAGCCAAGGGGTGAAGAGCTCCTGCGAGCAGTACTTC. Protein product: CASSQGVKSSCEQYF.

A few counts support this clonotype. The rearrangement joins TRBV4-1 to TRBJ2-6; 7 bases are a match to TRBD1. The length of the CDR3 is 17 residues. CDR1 is MGHRA, CDR2 YSYEKL, per germline. V trimming: 1 base; J trimming: 0 bases; junction bases outside the gene matches: 3. CDR3 loop: CASSQGTGLSGANVLTF. DNA of the CDR3: TGCGCCAGCAGCCAAGGGACAGGTCTCTCTGGGGCCAACGTCCTGACTTTC.

This clonotype was seen many times. The chain links TRBV2 to TRBJ1-2; 7 nucleotides line up with TRBD1. The CDR3 sequence is 14 residues long. The V and J ends lost 5 bases and 8 bases, in that order; junction bases with no gene match: 11. Looked up from germline, CDR1 is SNHLY and CDR2 is FYNNEI. The CDR3 reads CASSFDRAGKGYTF. The CDR3 bases are TGTGCCAGCAGTTTCGACAGGGCCGGGAAAGGCTACACCTTC.

The table lists this clonotype with a few counts. The chain recombines TRBV12-3 or TRBV12-4 with TRBJ2-1; TRBD1 might be the D (5 bases). V dropped 4 bases and J dropped 6 bases, with 7 bases sitting between them. This CDR3 region has 12 residues. This chain's CDR3 is CASSWGPNEQFF. CDR3 sequence (DNA): TGTGCCAGCAGTTGGGGCCCCAATGAGCAGTTCTTC.

This clonotype came up many times. The chain combines TRBV5-1 with TRBJ2-2; D not resolved. The CDR3 consists of 13 residues. Per the germline V gene, CDR1 is SGHRS and CDR2 is YFSETQ. Trimming took 4 bases from V and 6 from J, leaving 10 bases between them. CDR3 region: CASSPTPPGELFF. DNA of the CDR3: TGCGCCAGCAGCCCGACGCCCCCCGGGGAGCTGTTTTTT.

This clonotype has ten or more counts. The chain couples TRBV15 to TRBJ2-3; 13 nucleotides line up with TRBD2. CDR1 and CDR2 (germline): LNHNV, YYDKDF (reference sequence). The CDR3 consists of 17 residues. Trimming took 5 bases from V and 4 from J; bases not matched to a gene: 9. The CDR3 DNA follows: TGTGCCACCAGCGGGTTCGGACTAGCGGGGGATGCAGATACGCAGTATTTT. Its protein is CATSGFGLAGDADTQYF.

This chain links TRBV7-3 with TRBJ2-1; 12 nucleotides align to TRBD2. CDR1 is SGHTA, CDR2 FQGTGA, per germline. This CDR3 contains 14 residues. Losses at the gene ends were 5 bases for V and 9 bases for J; bases not matched to a gene: 5. Here the CDR3 reads CASSLAGGRVEQFF. CDR3 bases: TGTGCCAGCAGCCTAGCGGGGGGGAGGGTTGAGCAGTTCTTC.

This clonotype was seen repeatedly, ten times or more. The V call is TRBV11-2, the J call TRBJ2-5; TRBD1 might be the D (5 bases). The CDR3 totals 13 residues. The V end lost 6 bases, the J end lost 2 bases, and 10 bases lay between the germline ends. CDR1 and CDR2 (germline): SGHAT, FQNNGV. The CDR3 sequence is CASRTTEQETQYF. Here the CDR3 DNA reads TGTGCCAGCAGAACGACAGAACAAGAGACCCAGTACTTC. Based on the CDR3 plus reference TRBV11-2 and TRBJ2-5, the full variable domain is EAGVAQSPRYKIIEKRQSVAFWCNPISGHATLYWYQQILGQGPKLLIQFQNNGVVDDSQLPKDRFSAERLKGVDSTLKIQPAKLEDSAVYLCASRTTEQETQYFGPGTRLLVL.

The table lists this clonotype with a few counts. The rearrangement links TRBV3-1 to TRBJ2-7; TRBD1 matches at 9 bases. Germline CDR1 is LGHDT and CDR2 is YNNKEL (reference sequence). Trimming cost V 1 base and J 4 bases; bases outside gene matches: 11. This CDR3 comprises 17 residues. The CDR3 region is CASSQALLGTGKYEQYF. CDR3 in DNA: TGTGCCAGCAGCCAAGCTTTATTGGGGACAGGGAAATACGAGCAGTACTTC.

This clonotype was counted ten times or more. The rearrangement links TRBV28 to TRBJ2-7; TRBD2 aligns across 11 bases. Trimming removed 6 bases from V and 4 bases from J; junction bases left unmatched: 5. CDR1 is MDHEN, CDR2 SYDVKM, per germline. The length of the CDR3 is 14 residues. The CDR3 region is CASRSGTSGYEQYV. DNA for the CDR3: TGTGCCAGCAGGTCCGGGACTAGCGGATACGAGCAGTACGTC.

A note on this clonotype: Being one base from a much bigger clone, this may be a read error. The chain couples TRBV19 to TRBJ1-5; D perhaps matches TRBD1 (6 bases). Trimming shortened V by 10 bases and J by 0 bases, and 16 bases separated the two germline ends. The germline CDR1 and CDR2 sequences are LNHDA and SQIVND (reference sequence). The length of the CDR3 is 15 residues. The CDR3 protein is CATEVQGDSNQPQHF. The CDR3 DNA sequence: TGTGCCACCGAGGTACAGGGAGATAGCAATCAGCCCCAGCATTTT.

This clonotype was counted many times. V usage is TRBV7-2 and J usage is TRBJ2-3, with D possibly being TRBD2 (6 bases). Germline V gives CDR1 SGHTA, CDR2 FQGNSA. Trimming cost V 6 bases and J 1 base, with 17 bases left between them. The CDR3 contains 16 residues. CDR3 sequence reads: CASSLGLLAGTDTQYF. The CDR3 nucleotides read TGTGCCAGCAGTTTGGGGCTGTTAGCGGGCACAGATACGCAGTATTTT.

This clonotype was detected ten times or more. The chain couples TRBV6-1 to TRBJ1-2, with TRBD1 identical over 7 bases. Germline V gives CDR1 MNHNS, CDR2 SASEGT. CDR3 size: 18 residues. The trim removed 7 bases at V and 2 bases at J, leaving 19 bases unmatched. The CDR3 region has the DNA TGTGCCAGCAACGAACGCCCCGGGACAGAGATTTTCAACTATGGCTACACCTTC. This encodes CASNERPGTEIFNYGYTF.

Sample share makes this clonotype medium-sized. The chain joins TRBV15 to TRBJ1-1; D call uncertain. Germline CDR1 and CDR2: LNHNV and YYDKDF (reference sequence). This CDR3 contains 13 residues. Trimming removed 6 bases from V and 1 base from J, with 9 bases in between. The CDR3 DNA reads TGTGCCACCAGAATTACAGCGAACACTGAAGCTTTCTTT. Protein: CATRITANTEAFF. Full variable domain (remainder filled in from reference TRBV15 and TRBJ1-1): DAMVIQNPRYQVTQFGKPVTLSCSQTLNHNVMYWYQQKSSQAPKLLFHYYDKDFNNEADTPDNFQSRRPNTSFCFLDIRSPGLGDTAMYLCATRITANTEAFFGQGTRLTVV.

This clonotype showed up many times. V is TRBV19 and J is TRBJ1-5; 9 nucleotides line up with TRBD1. This CDR3 region has 16 residues. V shed 5 bases, J shed 6 bases, and the junction held 11 bases outside the gene matches. Germline V gene lookup returns CDR1 LNHDA and CDR2 SQIVND (reference sequence). The CDR3 loop reads CASSQADRGNSQPQHF. CDR3 DNA sequence: TGTGCCAGTAGTCAGGCGGACAGGGGAAATAGTCAGCCCCAGCATTTT.

This clonotype was recorded at least ten times. This chain uses TRBV18 with TRBJ1-1; no clear D. The V and J ends lost 6 bases and 1 base respectively, with 9 bases between them. The germline V gene encodes CDR1 KGHSH and CDR2 LQKENI. The CDR3 sequence is 13 residues long. CDR3 nucleotide sequence: TGTGCCAGCTCCGGAGATCCGAACACTGAAGCTTTCTTT. It is translated as CASSGDPNTEAFF.

The sample holds many counts of this clonotype. The chain uses TRBV20-1 and TRBJ2-7, with a weak D call TRBD2 (8 bases). This CDR3 spans 14 amino acids. CDR1 DFQATT and CDR2 SNEGSKA come from the germline V gene (reference sequence). V lost 6 bases, J lost 3 bases, and 18 bases lay in between. The CDR3 region is CSAQGGGGIYEQYF. For the CDR3, the DNA is TGCAGTGCCCAGGGGGGCGGGGGGATCTACGAGCAGTACTTC.

In its sample, this clonotype ranks as medium-sized. This chain links TRBV27 with TRBJ1-2; 9 positions agree with TRBD1. The junction had 8 bases not matched to a gene; V was cut back by 5 bases and J by 7 bases. Germline CDR1 reads MNHEY; CDR2 reads SMNVEV (reference sequence). The CDR3 has 14 amino acids. CDR3 region: CASSPLLQGAGYTF. CDR3 DNA sequence: TGTGCCAGCAGTCCTCTCTTACAGGGGGCTGGCTACACCTTC.

This clonotype was seen many times. This chain links TRBV20-1 with TRBJ2-3, with D hard to call. Germline CDR1 and CDR2: DFQATT and SNEGSKA (reference sequence). The CDR3 length is 14 residues. Trimming took off 6 bases at V and 0 bases at J, with 13 bases between the two ends. The CDR3 nucleotides are TGCAGTGCCACCCCCGATACAAGCACAGATACGCAGTATTTT. This codes for CSATPDTSTDTQYF.

Ten or more counts support this clonotype. The J gene is TRBJ2-7, the V gene TRBV6-1, with D possibly TRBD2 on 6 matching bases. The germline CDR1 and CDR2 sequences are MNHNS and SASEGT. CDR3 length equals 14 residues. The ends were cut back, 4 bases at V and 3 bases at J, with 13 bases in the middle. The CDR3 is CASSASRENYEQYF. CDR3 coding DNA: TGTGCCAGCAGTGCCTCCCGGGAGAACTACGAGCAGTACTTC.

This clonotype was seen repeatedly, ten times or more. The V and J genes are TRBV28 and TRBJ1-2; 8 bases map to TRBD1. The CDR3 sequence is 13 residues long. J was trimmed by 6 bases and V by 5 bases; bases with no gene match: 5. The germline CDR1 and CDR2 sequences are MDHEN and SYDVKM. CDR3 coding DNA: TGTGCCAGCAGTAGACAGGGGCTCGATGGCTACACCTTC. Its translation: CASSRQGLDGYTF.

Concerning this clonotype: One end of the junction fails to match germline, which may point to a read error. J is TRBJ2-1 and V is TRBV5-4, with a tentative D call TRBD1 (6 bases). The CDR3 has 15 amino acids. The V gene's germline CDR1 is SGHNT and CDR2 YYREEE (reference sequence). DNA for the CDR3: TGTGCCAGCAGCTTGGCCGACAGGTTATACAATGAGCGGTTCTTC. Its protein is CASSLADRLYNERFF.

This clonotype was detected ten times or more. At one end the junction does not follow the germline gene, possibly because of a read error. This chain joins TRBV3-1 and TRBJ1-1; 10 bases agree with TRBD1. The CDR3 runs to 14 residues. The germline V gene encodes CDR1 LGHDT and CDR2 YNNKEL (reference sequence). The CDR3 protein is CASSRTGGNTEAFF. The CDR3 DNA follows: TGCGCCAGCAGCCGGACAGGGGGGAACACTGAAGCTTTCTTT.

This clonotype was counted ten times or more. This chain connects TRBV19 to TRBJ1-5, with D possibly matching TRBD1 (6 bases). The germline CDR1 and CDR2 sequences are LNHDA and SQIVND (reference sequence). The CDR3 extends over 12 amino acids. Deletions cut 5 bases from V and 14 bases from J, with 16 bases between. CDR3 coding DNA: TGTGCCAGTAGTCCCCTCGGGGGGGCCGAGCATTTT. Residues: CASSPLGGAEHF.